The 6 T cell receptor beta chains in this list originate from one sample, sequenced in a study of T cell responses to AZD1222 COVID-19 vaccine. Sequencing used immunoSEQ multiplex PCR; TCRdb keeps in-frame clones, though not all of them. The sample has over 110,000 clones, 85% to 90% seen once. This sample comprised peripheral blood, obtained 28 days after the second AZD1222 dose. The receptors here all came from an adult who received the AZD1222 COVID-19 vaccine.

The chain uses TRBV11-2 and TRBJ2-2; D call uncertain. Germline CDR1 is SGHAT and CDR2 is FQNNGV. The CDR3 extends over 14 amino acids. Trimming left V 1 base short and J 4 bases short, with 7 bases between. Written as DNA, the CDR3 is TGTGCCAGCAGCTTAGTACTCAGCACCGGGGAGCTGTTTTTT. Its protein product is CASSLVLSTGELFF.

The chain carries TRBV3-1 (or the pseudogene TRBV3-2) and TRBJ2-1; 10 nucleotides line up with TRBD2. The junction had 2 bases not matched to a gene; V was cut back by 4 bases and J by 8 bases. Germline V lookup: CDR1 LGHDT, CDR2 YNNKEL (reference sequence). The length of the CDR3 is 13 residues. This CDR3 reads CASSLAGGYEQFF. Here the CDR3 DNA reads TGTGCCAGCAGCCTAGCGGGGGGTTATGAGCAGTTCTTC.

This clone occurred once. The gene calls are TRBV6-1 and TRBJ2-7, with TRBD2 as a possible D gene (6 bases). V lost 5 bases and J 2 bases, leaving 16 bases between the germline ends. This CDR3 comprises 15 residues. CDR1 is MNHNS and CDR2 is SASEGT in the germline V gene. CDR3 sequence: CASSLAGPRAYEQYF. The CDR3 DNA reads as TGTGCCAGCAGTCTTGCGGGACCGCGAGCCTACGAGCAGTACTTC.

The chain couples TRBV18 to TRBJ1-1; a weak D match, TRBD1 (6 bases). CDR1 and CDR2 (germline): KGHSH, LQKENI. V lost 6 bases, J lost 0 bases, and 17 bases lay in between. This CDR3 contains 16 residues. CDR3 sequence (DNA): TGTGCCAGCTCTCCAACAGGGACCTTCATGAACACTGAAGCTTTCTTT. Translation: CASSPTGTFMNTEAFF.

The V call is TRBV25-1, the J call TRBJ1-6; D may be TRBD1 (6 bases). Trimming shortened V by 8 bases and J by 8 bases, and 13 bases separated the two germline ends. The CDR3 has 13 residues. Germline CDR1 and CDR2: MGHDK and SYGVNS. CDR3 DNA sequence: TGTGCCAGCTCCCGACCAGGGGATTCACCCCTCCACTTT. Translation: CASSRPGDSPLHF.

The CDR3, as DNA: TGTGCCAGTAGTATAGCCACTCAGGGTTTTCGTCAGCCCCAGCATTTT. This gives the protein CASSIATQGFRQPQHF. The chain carries TRBV19 and TRBJ1-5, with TRBD1 as a possible D gene (5 bases). V shed 1 base and J shed 6 bases, with 16 bases lying between them. This CDR3 has 16 residues. In germline, CDR1 is LNHDA, CDR2 SQIVND (reference sequence).